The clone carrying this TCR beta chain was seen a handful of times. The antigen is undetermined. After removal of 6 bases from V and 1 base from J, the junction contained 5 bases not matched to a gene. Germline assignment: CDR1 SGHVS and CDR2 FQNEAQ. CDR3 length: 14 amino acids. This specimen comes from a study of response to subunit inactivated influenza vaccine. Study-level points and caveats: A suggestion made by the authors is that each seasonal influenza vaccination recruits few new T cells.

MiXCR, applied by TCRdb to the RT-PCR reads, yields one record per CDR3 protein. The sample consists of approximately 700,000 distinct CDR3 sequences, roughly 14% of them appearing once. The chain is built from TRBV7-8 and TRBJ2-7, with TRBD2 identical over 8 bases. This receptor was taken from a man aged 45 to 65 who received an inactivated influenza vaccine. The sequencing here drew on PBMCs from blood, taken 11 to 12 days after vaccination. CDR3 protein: CASRGVAGSYEQYF. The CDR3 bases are TGTGCCAGCAGAGGGGTAGCGGGGTCCTACGAGCAGTACTTC.